One and the same sample provided the 7 T cell receptor beta chains below, sequenced in a study of T cell repertoires in cytomegalovirus infection (dated by TCRdb to between 2018 and 2021). Instrument on record: Illumina HiSeq 1500. TCRdb took the public reads, trimmed them with fastp at Q25, ran MiXCR for clone calling and kept in-frame beta chains. Records with the same CDR3 protein are collapsed into one entry carrying the most frequent genes and DNA. This sample holds about 490,000 distinct CDR3 sequences; approximately 10% were observed only once. The top ten clonotypes cover 10% of the sample. Sequenced input: PBMCs. These receptors all come from a human donor in good health (CMV status not recorded). Some clones in this sample may be carry-over from other donors' samples.

This clonotype was observed at least ten times. The chain is built from TRBV7-2 and TRBJ1-1; a weak D match, TRBD1 (5 bases). Germline CDR1 is SGHTA and CDR2 is FQGNSA. CDR3 length: 13 amino acids. The V end lost 5 bases, the J end lost 6 bases, and 13 bases lay between the germline ends. The CDR3 region is CASSPVGGAEAFF. DNA of the CDR3: TGTGCCAGCAGCCCCGTTGGGGGTGCTGAAGCTTTCTTT.

This clonotype was seen ten or more times. The genes are TRBV7-9 and TRBJ1-1, with 10 bases lining up with TRBD1. The V and J ends lost 5 bases and 5 bases, in that order; junction bases with no gene match: 14. CDR3 length equals 17 residues. From germline, CDR1 is SEHNR and CDR2 FQNEAQ (reference sequence). The CDR3 loop is CASSDDRGQFNRTEAFF. The CDR3 nucleotides are TGTGCCAGCAGCGACGACAGGGGGCAGTTTAATAGGACTGAAGCTTTCTTT.

This clonotype occurred many times. The V gene is TRBV7-9, the J gene TRBJ2-5; possible D gene TRBD2, 6 bases. Trimming stripped 5 bases from V and 6 bases from J, with 13 bases between. The CDR3 sequence is 13 residues long. The V gene's germline CDR1 is SEHNR and CDR2 FQNEAQ (reference sequence). Here the CDR3 reads CASSVGGEKTQYF. As DNA, the CDR3 is TGTGCCAGCAGCGTCGGCGGGGAAAAGACCCAGTACTTC.

This clonotype was seen many times. The rearrangement links TRBV10-3 to TRBJ1-5; D is unresolved. Looked up from germline, CDR1 is ENHRY and CDR2 is SYGVKD. V was shortened by 0 bases and J by 8 bases, with 8 bases between the two germline ends. This CDR3 has 13 amino acids. The CDR3: CAISESGGEPQHF. The CDR3 DNA follows: TGTGCCATCAGTGAGTCGGGTGGGGAGCCCCAGCATTTT.

This clonotype turned up a few times. V is TRBV24-1 and J is TRBJ1-1; D remains unclear. The CDR3 covers 14 residues. CDR1 and CDR2 (germline): KGHDR, SFDVKD. With 9 bases removed from V and 0 bases from J, the gap between germline ends came to 13 bases. The CDR3 DNA sequence: TGTGCCACCCGGAGTGGGAGGATGAACACTGAAGCTTTCTTT. Its protein product is CATRSGRMNTEAFF.

This clonotype was counted ten times or more. This chain connects TRBV6-2 or TRBV6-3 to TRBJ1-5; D gene unclear. The CDR3 consists of 20 residues. V was cut by 6 bases and J by 4 bases, with 31 bases left in between. The germline V gene has CDR1 MNHEY and CDR2 SVGEGT. The CDR3 spells CASSSVETGRLDSLNQPQHF. DNA of the CDR3: TGTGCCAGCAGCTCAGTGGAGACCGGACGTCTGGATAGCTTGAATCAGCCCCAGCATTTT.

This clonotype was observed at least ten times. The chain links TRBV7-2 to TRBJ2-6; 7 bases map to TRBD1. Germline CDR1 SGHTA, CDR2 FQGNSA. V lost 3 bases, J lost 2 bases, and 1 base stayed unmatched. The CDR3 is 15 residues long. CDR3 protein: CASSFTGAGANVLTF. The DNA of the CDR3 is TGTGCCAGCAGCTTTACAGGGGCTGGGGCCAACGTCCTGACTTTC.